This TCR beta chain appears in the sequencing data of a study of T cells in Graves' hyperthyroidism and ophthalmopathy. Study-level results: Most clonotypes expanded in thyroid above 0.001 were likewise present in blood.

The CDR3 has 16 amino acids. V gave up 6 bases and J gave up 0 bases; unmatched junction bases: 8. Germline values: CDR1 SGHVS, CDR2 FQNEAQ. This clonotype showed up just a few times. Its cognate antigen is unknown. Using RNA transcripts as the source, TCR beta CDR3 regions were amplified. HTBI primers were used for first-round RT-PCR of the TCR CDR3. TCRdb fed the multiplex PCR reads into MiXCR, producing one record per CDR3 protein. Among around 700,000 distinct CDR3 sequences listed, under 45% were seen once. Patients were aged 18 to 65, had disease duration under 2 months, and had newly diagnosed hyperthyroidism. Uncontrolled infection, other autoimmune disease, pregnancy or lactation excluded patients. PBMCs were sourced from more than 7.5 ml fresh peripheral blood.

The receptor was isolated from a woman in her forties with Graves' hyperthyroidism. The chain recombines TRBV7-8 with TRBJ2-7, with 10 bases lining up with TRBD2. The source material was blood. Here the CDR3 reads CASRGGSGRGSYEQYF. The CDR3 DNA sequence: TGTGCCAGCAGGGGCGGGAGCGGGAGGGGCTCCTACGAGCAGTACTTC.